The subject of this entry is one T cell receptor (beta chain). Its antigen is still unknown. Per-nucleotide qualities are absent, and no much larger clonotype sits a single base away. This record comes from a study of cytomegalovirus exposure and HLA in healthy donors listed by TCRdb under 2017. Regarding the study in general: According to an earlier analysis of several hundred of the donors, some 170 million T cells yielded approximately 120 million unique TCR beta sequences and less than 300 Gb of sequence data. HLA typing included class I and class II loci at four-digit resolution. Rather than using new phenotypic data, the later analysis identified candidate immune exposures from TCR beta sequences and from how often those sequences occurred across donors. To predict cytomegalovirus infection status, the study combined high-throughput TCR immunosequencing, statistical association of individual TCRs with disease status, and machine learning. Donor age, sex, ethnicity and CMV serostatus were compiled together with the repertoire data. An earlier analysis of roughly 600 of the donors used high-throughput TCR beta sequencing to judge whether each TCR beta V gene segment behaved as functional or pseudogenic. Every discovery cohort repertoire had been produced on one sequencing platform. The number of typed donors differed by locus: about 629-630 for A, B, C, DRB1 and DQB1; approximately 520 for DQA1; approximately 600 for DPA1; and 450 to 480 for DPB1. The study profiled the T cell repertoires of around 700 subjects by immunosequencing and related them to cytomegalovirus serostatus. Roughly 300 gigabases of sequencing data and 70 million to 85 million unique TCR sequences were included in an early release covering 550 to 650 HLA-typed donors. In a later genetic analysis, genome-wide SNP genotypes for about three fifths of the roughly 670 donors were used, and that subset was treated as a discovery cohort. Among the approximately 430 genotyped donors, approximately 82% belonged to the genetic ancestry cluster associated with self-reported Caucasian donors. In addition to the first cohort of around 670 subjects, a separate validation cohort of 130 or so different subjects was used. Among about 390 genotyped donors of the cohort, an average of approximately 230,000 unique TCR beta nucleotide sequences were sequenced per donor, approximately 20% of them non-productive. To study patterns of TCR occurrence, a later analysis re-analyzed previously published TCR beta repertoires from around 660 donors and added high-resolution HLA genotyping. About 5 DR-DQ haplotypes were handled as single units for association and clustering, since linkage in the cohort was strong. The study was designed to test whether signatures of past pathogen exposure could be identified by cataloging public T cell receptors. The study at large found these results: In both the original and validation cohorts, the classifier was reported to diagnose cytomegalovirus status with high specificity and sensitivity. The cohort was sequenced for TCR beta chains only, and without alpha or paired-chain data the features that could be detected were limited. In vitro tests confirmed that a few of the cytomegalovirus-associated TCR beta chains recognize cytomegalovirus antigens. Some IMGT-functional V segments, including TRBV6-2 and TRBV6-3, could not be told apart with the 87-base-pair reads, so those segments were excluded. When HLA alleles, especially DR and DQ, strongly co-occurred, attributing TCR associations to individual alleles was difficult. A later analysis associated 16,951 TCR beta sequences with specific HLA alleles at a false discovery rate of 0.05. The earlier analysis of 587 of the donors excluded some 16 rarely observed V segments, including chromosome 9 orphons, because counts were too low. A later genetic analysis associated a missense DCLRE1C variant with V-gene and J-gene trimming of TCR beta chains, and an independent cohort replicated the association. A further reported finding was that TCR beta sequences accurately predicted the HLA-A and HLA-B alleles for most subjects in the first cohort. In a later analysis, TCR association rates were found to vary across HLA loci, with the most associated TCRs seen for DRB1 alleles and the fewest for HLA-C alleles. Linkage disequilibrium might explain the correlated functional status among segregating V segments, but an unknown experimental factor could not be ruled out. A total of about 150 TCR beta chains were listed by the study as associated with cytomegalovirus. It was suggested by the authors that the approach could potentially be generalized to other disease states and immunological phenotypes. The presence/absence analyses assumed that sequencing depth was roughly uniform across donors, and that assumption may not be true. A later analysis found that most CMV-associated TCR beta chains appeared HLA-restricted, with HLA associations seemingly driven largely by CMV exposure. A later analysis found that HLA-associated TCR beta chains were more clonally expanded and had lower generation probabilities than equally common non-associated chains. Most TCR sequences were observed very rarely across donors, whereas some public TCRs were present in many individuals. The only immune exposure information available for the cohort was CMV serostatus. In an earlier analysis of fewer than 750 of the donors, most TCR beta V segments were observed in productive rearrangements about 87% or about 30% of the time, broadly matching IMGT annotations. Compared with the roughly 700-donor mean, donors in an Asian-associated ancestry cluster had fewer N-insertions in productive TCRs, according to a later genetic analysis. Because HLA typing was missing for some donors at each locus, association tests included only the typed subset. According to a later analysis, parvovirus B19, influenza, CMV and Epstein-Barr virus appeared linked to several top co-occurrence clusters. The sequencing pipeline was judged likely to have produced a cluster of highly shared sequence variants as a technical artifact.

Libraries were constructed by the immunoSEQ multiplex PCR assay. For the multiplex PCR, a mixture combining 60 forward primers for TCR Vbeta segments and 13 reverse primers for TCR Jbeta segments was used. A multiplex PCR assay on genomic DNA amplified the CDR3 region of rearranged TCR beta genes. The amplified TCR beta libraries were sequenced on the Illumina HiSeq System as 87-base-pair reads. The original methods were these. In a later analysis, approximately 74 million unique TCR beta chains were counted across the approximately 640 repertoires, and around 11 million of these chains were shared by at least two donors. Raw reads were error-corrected and collapsed into unique sequences with a nearest-neighbor algorithm that merged closely related sequences to remove PCR and sequencing errors. CDR3 sequences were aligned to IMGT reference sequences to assign V, D and J gene segments. Each retained sequence needed at least a six-nucleotide match to both a V gene segment and a J gene segment. Rearrangements were classified as productive when the CDR3 lacked stop codons and remained in frame with V and J, and all other rearrangements were classified as non-productive. Following IMGT convention, CDR3 was defined as the stretch from the second conserved V-encoded cysteine to the conserved J-encoded phenylalanine. Sequences without an unambiguous match to a single V gene segment were excluded from the earlier analysis of a few hundred of the donors. An earlier analysis of fewer than 750 of the donors classified V segments as functional when productive rearrangements were above 56.7% and as segregating when the standard deviation between donors was above 5%. A statistical classification framework was built to diagnose cytomegalovirus status from the catalog of TCR beta chain sequences. In a later analysis, TCR nucleotide sequences were compared against IMGT/GENE-DB human TR gene sequences so that V and J genes could be assigned. The TCRdist pipeline was used in a later analysis to assign CDR3 sequences and most-parsimonious VDJ recombination scenarios. In a later analysis, every TCR beta chain was defined by the combination of its CDR3 amino acid sequence and its V-gene family, and reads without a unique V-gene family were dropped. As a way to deal with suspected cross-contamination and a sequencing artifact, a later analysis dropped more than 500 nucleotide sequences that were highly shared and had low generation probability. In a later analysis, a clonal expansion index was calculated for each public chain from normalized within-repertoire ranks of inferred template counts. Generation probabilities in a later analysis came from a VDJ recombination model fitted to out-of-frame rearrangements, and those results were checked against IGoR. In a later analysis, hypergeometric tests were used to score TCR-TCR, TCR-HLA and TCR-CMV co-occurrence, with a repertoire-size bias correction applied to TCR pairs. In a later analysis, false discovery rates were estimated by permuting HLA or CMV assignments 20 times. In a later analysis, co-occurring TCRs were grouped with DBSCAN, and TCRdist sequence similarity was added when clustering was performed within HLA-allele-positive subsets. Repertoires with fewer than 30,000 or more than 120,000 public chains, plus five repertoires with anomalous nucleotide sharing, were excluded from co-occurrence clustering. The table was pulled from immuneACCESS by TCRdb, which kept in-frame rearrangements only. Such tables lose some clones; where checked, under half of the loss comes from unresolved V genes, and the rest has no known cause. V and J calls plus clone size are reproduced from that table; the DNA served to infer D and trimming. The sample data list under 150,000 clones, and 80% of these were observed just once. The top ten clones comprise just over 2.5% of the sample.

The cohort consisted of 650 to 700 healthy bone marrow donors. At the time of sampling, all cohort members were nominally healthy, though unrecorded immune exposures were likely present. The donor tested CMV seronegative and was one of the 352 seronegative cohort members. A peripheral blood sample was collected from each donor, and TCR beta sequencing was performed on peripheral blood mononuclear cells. The Qiagen DNeasy Blood Extraction Kit was used to extract genomic DNA from the blood cell samples. CDR1 LNHDA and CDR2 SQIVND were looked up in the germline V gene (reference sequence). After removal of 3 bases from V and 8 bases from J, the junction retains 10 bases not matched to a gene. Spanning cysteine to phenylalanine, the CDR3 consists of 16 amino acids. CDR3 DNA is the only sequence kept; it has 48 bases, read in frame from the first base.

The TCR originated in a man aged 30-40 years in good health and CMV-seronegative. The sequence links TRBV19 to TRBJ2-1, with TRBD2 identical over 10 junction bases. Sequencing input: PBMCs. The CDR3 amino acid sequence is: CASSIVGLATYDEQFF. The DNA reads as follows: TGTGCCAGTAGTATCGTGGGACTAGCGACGTATGATGAGCAGTTCTTC.